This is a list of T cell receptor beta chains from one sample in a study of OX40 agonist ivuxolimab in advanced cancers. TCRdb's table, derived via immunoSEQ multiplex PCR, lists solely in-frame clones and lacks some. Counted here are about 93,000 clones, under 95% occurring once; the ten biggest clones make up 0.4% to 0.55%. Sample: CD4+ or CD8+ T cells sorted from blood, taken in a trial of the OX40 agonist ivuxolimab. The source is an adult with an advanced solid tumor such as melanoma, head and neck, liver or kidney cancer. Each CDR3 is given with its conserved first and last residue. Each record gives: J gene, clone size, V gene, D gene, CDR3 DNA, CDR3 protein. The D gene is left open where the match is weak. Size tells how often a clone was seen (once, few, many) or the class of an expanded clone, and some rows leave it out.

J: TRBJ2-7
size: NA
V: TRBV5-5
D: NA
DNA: TGTGCCAGCAGCTTGGGCGGCGAAGCCTACGAGCAGTACTTC
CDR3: CASSLGGEAYEQYF

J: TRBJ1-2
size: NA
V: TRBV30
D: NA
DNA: TGTGCCTGGGGGCAGAACTATGGCTACACCTTC
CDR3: CAWGQNYGYTF

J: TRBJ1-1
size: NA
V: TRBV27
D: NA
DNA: TGTGCCAGCAGTCTAGTAGGTCTTGGCTCGAACACTGAAGCTTTCTTT
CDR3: CASSLVGLGSNTEAFF

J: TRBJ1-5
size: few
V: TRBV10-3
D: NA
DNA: TGTGCCATCAGTGGATCCAGGGGCAATCAGCCCCAGCATTTT
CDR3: CAISGSRGNQPQHF

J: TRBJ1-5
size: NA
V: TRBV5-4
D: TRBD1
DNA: TGTGCCAGCAGCCTGGACAGGGTTTGGGGCGAGGCGGGTTATCAGCCCCAGCATTTT
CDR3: CASSLDRVWGEAGYQPQHF

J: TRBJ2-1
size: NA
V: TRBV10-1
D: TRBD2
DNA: TGCGCCAGCACCGAAGAATGGGGGACTAGCGGGGAAAATGAGCAGTTCTTC
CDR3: CASTEEWGTSGENEQFF

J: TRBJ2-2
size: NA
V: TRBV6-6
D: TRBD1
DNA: TGTGCCAGCAGCCCCACGACAGGGGTTGGCACCGGGGAGCTGTTTTTT
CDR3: CASSPTTGVGTGELFF

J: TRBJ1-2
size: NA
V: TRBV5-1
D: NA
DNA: TGCGCCAGCAGCTTGATGAGCAACCAAGGCTATGGCTACACCTTC
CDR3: CASSLMSNQGYGYTF

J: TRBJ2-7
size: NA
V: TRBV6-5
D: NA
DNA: TGTGCCAGCTCCATCTCAACCTCCCTCTACGAGCAGTACTTC
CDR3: CASSISTSLYEQYF

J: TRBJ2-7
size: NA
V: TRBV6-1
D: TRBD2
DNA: TGTGCCAGCAGTGTAGCTACTACCGGGAGGACCTACGAGCAGTACTTC
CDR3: CASSVATTGRTYEQYF

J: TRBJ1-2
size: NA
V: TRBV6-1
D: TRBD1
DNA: TGTGCCAGCAGTGACTTGGGTAGGGGGCTTGGCTACACCTTC
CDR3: CASSDLGRGLGYTF

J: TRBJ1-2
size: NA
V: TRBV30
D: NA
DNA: TGTGCCTGGAGTGTACGGGCGCCCTATGGCTACACCTTC
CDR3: CAWSVRAPYGYTF

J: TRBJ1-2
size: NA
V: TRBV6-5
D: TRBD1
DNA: TGTGCCAGCAGTTACAGGGGGCTACAGGGCTACACCTTC
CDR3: CASSYRGLQGYTF

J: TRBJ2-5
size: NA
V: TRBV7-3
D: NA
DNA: TGTGCCAGCAGCTTAGGTTCCGGGCGAGAGACCCAGTACTTC
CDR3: CASSLGSGRETQYF

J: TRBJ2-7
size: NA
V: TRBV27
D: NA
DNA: TGTGCCAGCAGGTTCTTAGGGGGCTACGAGCAGTACTTC
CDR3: CASRFLGGYEQYF

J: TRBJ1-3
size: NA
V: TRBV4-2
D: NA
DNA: TGTGCCAGCAGCCAAGATTACAGTTTCTCTGGAAACACCATATATTTT
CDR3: CASSQDYSFSGNTIYF

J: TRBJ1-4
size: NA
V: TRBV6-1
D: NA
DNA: TGTGCCAGCAGTGAAGTGTTGACTAATGAAAAACTGTTTTTT
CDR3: CASSEVLTNEKLFF

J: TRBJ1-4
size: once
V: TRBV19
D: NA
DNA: TGTGCCAGTAGTATATCGGGACGGATGAATGAAAAACTGTTTTTT
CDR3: CASSISGRMNEKLFF

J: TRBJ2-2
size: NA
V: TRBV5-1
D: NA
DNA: TGCGCCAGCGGAAGCTCCGGGACATCGTCCGGGGAGCTGTTTTTT
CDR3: CASGSSGTSSGELFF

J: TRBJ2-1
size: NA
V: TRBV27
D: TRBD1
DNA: TGTGCCAGCAGAATCCAGGGGGTGGATGAGCAGTTCTTC
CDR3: CASRIQGVDEQFF

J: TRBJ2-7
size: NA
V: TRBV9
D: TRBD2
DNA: TGTGCCAGCAGCGGTGGGACTAGCGGGTTAAACGAGCAGTACTTC
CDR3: CASSGGTSGLNEQYF

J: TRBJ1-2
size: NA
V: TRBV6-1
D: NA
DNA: TGTGCCAGCAGTATCACCGGGACACCGGAGGACACCTTC
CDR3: CASSITGTPEDTF

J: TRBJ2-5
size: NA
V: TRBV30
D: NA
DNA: TGTGCCTGGAGTGAGACTAACCAAGAGACCCAGTACTTC
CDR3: CAWSETNQETQYF

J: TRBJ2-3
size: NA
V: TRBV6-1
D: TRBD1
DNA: TGTGCCAGCAGGGCGACAGGGGCGAGCACAGATACGCAGTATTTT
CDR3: CASRATGASTDTQYF

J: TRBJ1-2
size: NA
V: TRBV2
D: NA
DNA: TGTGCCAGCAGTGACGGCCGGATAATAAGTGGCTACACCTTC
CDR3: CASSDGRIISGYTF

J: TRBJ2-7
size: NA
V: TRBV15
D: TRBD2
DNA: TGTGCCACCAGAAGGCTAGCGGACTACTCCTACGAGCAGTACTTC
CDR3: CATRRLADYSYEQYF

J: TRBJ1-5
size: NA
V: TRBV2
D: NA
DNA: TGTGCCAGCAGGGAAGAGGGGGGGAGTAGCAATCAGCCCCAGCATTTT
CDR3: CASREEGGSSNQPQHF

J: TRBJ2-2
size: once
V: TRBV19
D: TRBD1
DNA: TGTGCCAGTAGCAGGGACAGGGGGGCCACCGGGGAGCTGTTTTTT
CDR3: CASSRDRGATGELFF

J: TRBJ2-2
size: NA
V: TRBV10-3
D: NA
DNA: TGTGCCATCAGTGTTCGAACCGGGGAGCTGTTTTTT
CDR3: CAISVRTGELFF

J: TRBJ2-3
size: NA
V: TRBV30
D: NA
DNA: TGTGCCTGGGGGGTGAGTGATACGCAGTATTTT
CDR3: CAWGVSDTQYF

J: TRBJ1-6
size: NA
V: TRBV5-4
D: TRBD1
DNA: TGTGCCAGCAGCAGACAGGGGGCTAATTCACCCCTCCACTTT
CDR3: CASSRQGANSPLHF

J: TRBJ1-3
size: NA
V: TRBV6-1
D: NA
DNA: TGTGCCAGCAGTGAATCTGGAAACACCATATATTTT
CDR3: CASSESGNTIYF

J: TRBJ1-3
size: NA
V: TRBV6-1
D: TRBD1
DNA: TGTGCCAGCAGTGACCCGGGACAGCTTCGGAACACCATATATTTT
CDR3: CASSDPGQLRNTIYF

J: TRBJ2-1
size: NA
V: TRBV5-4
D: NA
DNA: TGTGCCAGCAGCCCTACGGGGGTTAATTACAATGAGCAGTTCTTC
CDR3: CASSPTGVNYNEQFF

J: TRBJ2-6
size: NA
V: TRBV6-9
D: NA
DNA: TGTGCCACTCTGACCAACGTCCTGACTTTC
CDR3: CATLTNVLTF

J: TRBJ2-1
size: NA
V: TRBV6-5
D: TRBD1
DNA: TGTGCCAGCAGTTTCCGGGACAGGGGAGGGAATGAGCAGTTCTTC
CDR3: CASSFRDRGGNEQFF

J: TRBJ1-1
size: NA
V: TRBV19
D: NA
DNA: TGTGCCAGTAGTATCCCCGGGGCGAACACTGAAGCTTTCTTT
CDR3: CASSIPGANTEAFF

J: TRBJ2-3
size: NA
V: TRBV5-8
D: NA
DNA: TGTGCCAGCAGCTTGAACAGCCTCGACACAGATACGCAGTATTTT
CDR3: CASSLNSLDTDTQYF

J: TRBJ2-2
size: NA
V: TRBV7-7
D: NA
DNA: TGTGCTAGCAGCCCCCAGGGGAGCCAGAACACCGGGGAGCTGTTTTTT
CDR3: CASSPQGSQNTGELFF

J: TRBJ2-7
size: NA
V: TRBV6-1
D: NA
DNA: TGTGCCATCCTCAGGTCGGGTGACTACGAGCAGTACTTC
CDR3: CAILRSGDYEQYF

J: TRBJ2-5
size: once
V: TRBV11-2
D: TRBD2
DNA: TGTGCCAGCAGCTGGGGGGGGGTACAAGAGACCCAGTACTTC
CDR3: CASSWGGVQETQYF

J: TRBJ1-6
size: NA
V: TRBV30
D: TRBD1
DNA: TGTGCCTGGGCCGGGACAGGGGGGGGTTCACCCCTCCACTTT
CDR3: CAWAGTGGGSPLHF

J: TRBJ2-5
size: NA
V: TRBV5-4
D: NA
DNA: TGTGCCAGCAGCTTGTGGAACCAAGAGACCCAGTACTTC
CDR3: CASSLWNQETQYF

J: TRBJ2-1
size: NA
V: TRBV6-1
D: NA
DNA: TGTGCCAGCAGTGAAGGGGCAGGGTCGTACAATGAGCAGTTCTTC
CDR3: CASSEGAGSYNEQFF

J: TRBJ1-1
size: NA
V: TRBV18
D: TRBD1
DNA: TGTGCCAGCTCCCCTTTGACAGGGGTGAACACTGAAGCTTTCTTT
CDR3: CASSPLTGVNTEAFF

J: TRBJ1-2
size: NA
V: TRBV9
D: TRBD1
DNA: TGTGCCAGCAGCCCAGGGGACAGGCTTAGCTATGGCTACACCTTC
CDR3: CASSPGDRLSYGYTF

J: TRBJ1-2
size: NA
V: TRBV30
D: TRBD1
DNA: TGTGCCTGGAGTGCACAGGGGGAATCTTATGGCTACACCTTC
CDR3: CAWSAQGESYGYTF

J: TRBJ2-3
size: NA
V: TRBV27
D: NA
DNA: TGTGCCAGCAGTTTATCCGCAAGAGGTACGCAGTATTTT
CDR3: CASSLSARGTQYF

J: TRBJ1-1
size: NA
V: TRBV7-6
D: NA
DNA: TGTGCCAGCAGCTTAGCGAGGGGATCGGGGGTCACTGAAGCTTTCTTT
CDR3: CASSLARGSGVTEAFF

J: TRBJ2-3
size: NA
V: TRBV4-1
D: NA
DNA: TGCGCCAGCAGCCACGATGGGGCAGGGCCGGATACGCAGTATTTT
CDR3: CASSHDGAGPDTQYF

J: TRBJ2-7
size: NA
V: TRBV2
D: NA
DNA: TGTGCCAGCACTAGGACAGCCAACTACGAGCAGTACTTC
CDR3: CASTRTANYEQYF

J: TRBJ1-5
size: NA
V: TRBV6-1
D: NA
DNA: TGTGCCAGCAGTGAGTTTACAGGGAATCGGCCCCAGCATTTT
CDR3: CASSEFTGNRPQHF

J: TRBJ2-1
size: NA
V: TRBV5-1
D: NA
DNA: TGCGCCAGCAGCCTTCCGAGCTCCTACAATGAGCAGTTCTTC
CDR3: CASSLPSSYNEQFF

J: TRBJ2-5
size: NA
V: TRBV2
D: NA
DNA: TGTGCCAGCAGTTCCAGCCCCCAAGAGACCCAGTACTTC
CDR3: CASSSSPQETQYF

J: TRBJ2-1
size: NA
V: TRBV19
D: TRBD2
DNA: TGTGCCAGTAGCTTGGGACTAGCGAGTCCCAATGAGCAGTTCTTC
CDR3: CASSLGLASPNEQFF

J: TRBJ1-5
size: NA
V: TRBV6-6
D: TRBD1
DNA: TGTGCCAGCAGAACCGACAGGGGCCCCAATCAGCCCCAGCATTTT
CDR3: CASRTDRGPNQPQHF

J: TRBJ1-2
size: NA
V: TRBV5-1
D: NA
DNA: TGCGCCAGCAGCTTGGGGACGGTAAACTATGGCTACACCTTC
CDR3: CASSLGTVNYGYTF

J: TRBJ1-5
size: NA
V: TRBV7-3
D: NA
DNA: TGTGCCAGCAGCTCGATGCCCAATCAGCCCCAGCATTTT
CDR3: CASSSMPNQPQHF

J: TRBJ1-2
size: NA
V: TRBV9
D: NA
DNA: TGTGCCAGCAGCGCCCGGGGGGGGGCCAACTATGGCTACACCTTC
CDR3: CASSARGGANYGYTF

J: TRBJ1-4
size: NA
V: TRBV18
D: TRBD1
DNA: TGTGCCAGCTCACGGGACAGGGATGAAAAACTGTTTTTT
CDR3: CASSRDRDEKLFF